This record concerns one TCR beta chain sequence. As yet, its antigen is unknown. TCR beta cDNA libraries had unique molecular identifiers. TCRdb re-called the PCR reads with MiXCR, one entry per CDR3 protein. This sample has 650,000 to 850,000 distinct CDR3 sequences, with under 60% found just once. Between the trimmed V and J ends, which lost 10 bases and 1 base, there was a span of 16 bases. Germline CDR1 is MNHNS and CDR2 is SASEGT. The CDR3 runs 14 residues. This record belongs to a study of post-analysis software for immune sequencing data. Findings and caveats of the study: About five TRBV segments, including TRBV5-6, TRBV5-1 and TRBV20-1, were more frequent in patients than controls.

Sequencing used blood. This chain connects TRBV6-1 to TRBJ1-2; D possibly corresponds to TRBD1 (5 bases). This receptor was taken from a girl between 5 and 17 years old with multiple sclerosis. This CDR3 reads CATLTVTDNYGYTF. As DNA, the CDR3 is TGTGCCACCTTGACAGTGACCGATAACTATGGCTACACCTTC.